This TCR beta chain was sequenced in a study of blood T cell repertoires in COVID-19. As for the study in general: T cells, B-cell-depleted T cells, or PBMCs provided the cDNA or gDNA that served as material.

Produced via immunoSEQ multiplex PCR; TCRdb's table is partial and in-frame only. Of about 160,000 clones listed, over 70% are singletons. The germline CDR1 and CDR2 sequences are LGHDT and YNNKEL (reference sequence). V lost 0 bases and J lost 5; bases outside the gene matches: 3. This CDR3 has 14 residues. Source material: peripheral blood. The clonotype originates from an older woman with acute or convalescent COVID-19. The chain combines TRBV3-1 (or the pseudogene TRBV3-2) with TRBJ2-5, with 7 bases identical to TRBD2. CDR3 loop: CASSQEGGVETQYF. In nucleotides, the CDR3 is TGTGCCAGCAGCCAAGAGGGAGGGGTGGAGACCCAGTACTTC.